The next 5 T cell receptor beta chains were all read from a single sample in a study of persistence of HIV-infected CD4 T cells. The libraries were made with immunoSEQ version 4 in survey mode. The method was immunoSEQ multiplex PCR; TCRdb's version includes in-frame clones alone and lacks a portion of them. Found here are tens of thousands of clones, less than 85% of them singletons; the top ten hold under 2%. Their specific antigens are unknown. Cells were stimulated with overlapping HIV-1 Gag 15-mer peptides. CD40L-negative CD69-negative CD45RO-high memory CD4+ T cells were sorted as populations depleted of antigen-responding cells. Material: CD4+ T cells sorted from PBMCs after roughly 20-hour stimulation, obtained from a patient who received antiretroviral therapy. The receptors come from an adult man with HIV who was CMV-seropositive.

This clone has only a few counts. V gene TRBV5-1 combines with J gene TRBJ2-6; D is unresolved. Germline V CDR1 and CDR2: SGHRS, YFSETQ. With 2 bases removed from V and 0 bases from J, the gap between germline ends came to 6 bases. The CDR3 runs 15 residues. The CDR3 DNA reads as TGCGCCAGCAGCTTCGACGGCTCTGGGGCCAACGTCCTGACTTTC. Translated: CASSFDGSGANVLTF.

This rearrangement joins TRBV5-1 to TRBJ2-7; the match to TRBD1 covers 7 bases. V lost 0 bases to trimming and J lost 0 bases; unmatched junction nucleotides: 3. The CDR3 is 15 residues long. CDR1 is SGHRS, CDR2 YFSETQ, per germline. In DNA, the CDR3 is TGCGCCAGCAGCTTGGGGGGACAGAACTCCTACGAGCAGTACTTC. Protein product: CASSLGGQNSYEQYF.

In this sample, this clone turned up a few times. The V gene is TRBV28, the J gene TRBJ2-3, with TRBD2 matching 10 bases. The ends lost 3 bases at V and 3 bases at J; junction bases unmatched: 9. The CDR3 is 17 amino acids. Germline-derived CDR1 and CDR2 are MDHEN and SYDVKM. The CDR3 here is CASSLVKRGGRTDTQYF. In nucleotides, the CDR3 is TGTGCCAGCAGTTTGGTAAAGCGGGGGGGCCGGACAGATACGCAGTATTTT.

This chain connects TRBV6-5 to TRBJ2-6; no reliable D call. V shed 7 bases and J shed 0 bases, with 7 bases lying between them. CDR1 and CDR2 (germline): MNHEY, SVGAGI. The CDR3 is made up of 14 amino acids. CDR3 region: CASNKNSGANVLTF. The CDR3 bases are TGTGCCAGCAATAAGAACTCTGGGGCCAACGTCCTGACTTTC.

The chain's CDR3 is CASRLKAANTIYF. The CDR3 region has the DNA TGTGCCAGCAGACTTAAAGCGGCAAACACCATATATTTT. This chain connects TRBV12-3 or TRBV12-4 to TRBJ1-3; D not resolved. The CDR3 length is 13 residues. Trimming took 6 bases from V and 6 from J, leaving 12 bases between them.